One and the same sample provided the 21 T cell receptor beta chains below, sequenced in a study of T cell clonality in common variable immunodeficiency. The method was immunoSEQ multiplex PCR; TCRdb's version includes in-frame clones alone and lacks a portion of them. The sample was found to contain over 55,000 clones, and every one recurs. Sequencing was carried out using peripheral blood mononuclear cells. These receptor sequences come from a person aged 18 to 75 in good health.

This clone has ten or more counts. The CDR3 end falls 3 residues outside the read, so it is completed with the germline J gene. The V call is TRBV20-1, the J call TRBJ2-7; 9 nucleotides match TRBD2. The CDR3 consists of 13 residues. The germline V gene encodes CDR1 DFQATT and CDR2 SNEGSKA (reference sequence). V dropped 1 base and J dropped 4; count of bases not matched to a gene: 2. The CDR3 bases that were read are TGCAGTGCTAGAGCTAGCGGGAATTACGAG. Translation: CSARASGNYE. The whole CDR3 region reads CSARASGNYEQYF.

Only a few counts were recorded for this clone. The read ends 3 residues early relative to the CDR3; the germline J gene fills the gap. This chain links TRBV6-2 or TRBV6-3 with TRBJ1-1; 12 bases are shared with TRBD1. The CDR3 spans 14 residues. The germline CDR1 and CDR2 sequences are MNHEY and SVGEGT. The CDR3 region is CASSPPGQGAGAFF. The CDR3 bases that were read are TGTGCCAGCAGTCCTCCGGGACAGGGGGCAGGA.

This clone was counted at least ten times. The sequenced fragment ends 3 residues before the CDR3 boundary, so the rest is inferred from the germline J gene. The chain couples TRBV20-1 to TRBJ1-5; D is perhaps TRBD1 (6 bases). The germline gives CDR1 DFQATT, CDR2 SNEGSKA (reference sequence). Trimming took off 2 bases at V and 3 bases at J, with 11 bases between the two ends. The CDR3 runs to 14 residues. The DNA read from the CDR3 is TGCAGTGCTAGACACGGACAGAACAATCAGCCC. Amino acid sequence: CSARHGQNNQP. The complete CDR3 protein is CSARHGQNNQPQHF.

This clone was picked up many times. The CDR3 end is not reached by the read, which stops 3 residues before it; the germline J gene fills it in. The V gene is TRBV7-6, the J gene TRBJ2-5, with D possibly being TRBD1 (6 bases). Trimming took off 3 bases at V and 2 bases at J, with 13 bases between the two ends. This CDR3 is 15 amino acids long. Germline CDR1 and CDR2: SGHVS and FNYEAQ. The CDR3 bases that were read are TGTGCCAGCAGCTTTACCGGACAGATACAAGAGACC. As protein: CASSFTGQIQET. The complete CDR3 protein is CASSFTGQIQETQYF.

This clone was counted ten times or more. The CDR3 is cut off 3 residues early in the read; its end comes from the germline J gene. The chain is built from TRBV5-1 and TRBJ1-6, with D tentatively TRBD1 (5 bases). Germline lookup yields CDR1 SGHRS and CDR2 YFSETQ. There are 16 residues in the CDR3. V was shortened by 0 bases and J by 10 bases, with 17 bases between the two germline ends. CDR3 sequence: CASSLDQTGTGSPLHF. Incomplete CDR3 DNA: TGCGCCAGCAGCTTGGATCAAACAGGAACTGGATCACCC.

This clone was observed at least ten times. The CDR3 bases that were read are TGTGCCAGCAGCTTCCCTAGCGGGAGTTCCAATGAG. Translating it yields CASSFPSGSSNE. Given in full, the CDR3 is CASSFPSGSSNEQFF. This sequence joins TRBV7-9 and TRBJ2-1; 10 bases align to TRBD2. From the germline J gene comes the end of the CDR3, since the read stops 3 residues before it. Germline trimming cut 3 bases from V and 6 bases from J; bases unmatched to any gene: 5. CDR1 is SEHNR and CDR2 is FQNEAQ in the germline V gene (reference sequence). The length of the CDR3 is 15 residues.

At least ten counts were recorded for this clone. The CDR3 end falls 3 residues outside the read, so it is completed with the germline J gene. J is TRBJ2-5 and V is TRBV4-2; D may be TRBD1 (5 bases). Per the germline V gene, CDR1 is LGHNA and CDR2 is YNFKEQ. V lost 0 bases and J lost 4, with 9 bases in between. This CDR3 contains 14 residues. The CDR3 DNA, read in part, is TGTGCCAGCAGCCAAGATCGAAGGGGAGAGACC. This gives the protein CASSQDRRGET. The whole CDR3 protein reads CASSQDRRGETQYF.

This clone was recorded many times. The CDR3 extends 3 residues past the end of the read, so its final part is completed from the germline J gene. The chain employs TRBV29-1 and TRBJ1-2; D possibly corresponds to TRBD1 (6 bases). The germline gives CDR1 SQVTM, CDR2 ANQGSEA. The CDR3 spans 13 residues. The CDR3 bases that were read are TGCAGCGTTGAAGTACAGGGCACAGATACC. Protein: CSVEVQGTDT. The whole CDR3 sequence is CSVEVQGTDTYTF.

This clone occurred many times. The read finishes 3 residues shy of the CDR3 end, and the germline J gene is used to complete it. The V call is TRBV18, the J call TRBJ2-7, with 12 bases matching TRBD2. The CDR3 has 19 amino acids. V lost 3 bases and J lost 0; bases outside the gene matches: 12. The germline CDR1 and CDR2 sequences are KGHSH and LQKENI. CDR3 loop: CASSPFPTSGSSLSYEQYF. The sequenced CDR3 bases are TGTGCCAGCTCACCTTTCCCGACTAGCGGGAGTTCCCTCTCCTACGAG.

Note on this clone: The read ends 3 residues before the CDR3 terminus; that terminus is restored from the germline J gene. V is TRBV29-1 and J is TRBJ2-3, with 7 bases lining up with TRBD1. Germline V gene lookup returns CDR1 SQVTM and CDR2 ANQGSEA. The trim removed 6 bases at V and 3 bases at J, leaving 9 bases unmatched. CDR3 length: 14 residues. The part of the CDR3 DNA that was read is TGCAGCGTAGGGGGACAGCAGCCAACAGATACG. Amino acid sequence: CSVGGQQPTDT. The full CDR3 is CSVGGQQPTDTQYF.

This clone was counted at least ten times. The sequenced part of the CDR3 DNA is TGTGCCAGCAGCTCGGGACTAGCTACCAATGAG. Its translation is CASSSGLATNE. The CDR3 in its entirety is CASSSGLATNEQFF. The gene calls are TRBV7-9 and TRBJ2-1; 9 bases agree with TRBD2. Read coverage stops 3 residues before the CDR3 terminus; the germline J gene supplies the remainder. CDR1 and CDR2 from the germline V gene are SEHNR and FQNEAQ (reference sequence). Trimming cost V 4 bases and J 6 bases; bases outside gene matches: 4. The CDR3 runs to 14 residues.

Ten or more counts support this clone. The read stops 3 residues short of the end of the CDR3; the missing end is completed from the germline J gene. V gene TRBV6-1 combines with J gene TRBJ2-1, with 8 bases that match TRBD1. J gave up 5 bases and V 2 bases, and 2 bases lay outside the gene matches. From germline, CDR1 is MNHNS and CDR2 SASEGT. The CDR3 totals 14 residues. The CDR3 DNA, read in part, is TGTGCCAGCAGTGAAAGACAGGGGAACAATGAG. As protein: CASSERQGNNE. The entire CDR3 protein is CASSERQGNNEQFF.

This clone was detected many times. The CDR3 goes on 3 residues after the read ends, and that part is filled in from the germline J gene. The chain couples TRBV20-1 to TRBJ2-5, with D possibly matching TRBD1 (6 bases). The germline V gene has CDR1 DFQATT and CDR2 SNEGSKA (reference sequence). Trimming took 4 bases from V and 1 from J, leaving 10 bases between them. The CDR3 totals 13 residues. The CDR3 DNA, read in part, is TGCAGTGCTAAGGACAGCTCCCAAGAGACC. Protein: CSAKDSSQET. The entire CDR3 reads CSAKDSSQETQYF.

This clone was counted at least ten times. The read ends 3 residues early relative to the CDR3; the germline J gene fills the gap. The V call is TRBV12-3 or TRBV12-4, the J call TRBJ2-1; 8 nucleotides line up with TRBD2. This CDR3 comprises 16 residues. The ends lost 5 bases at V and 0 bases at J; junction bases unmatched: 6. The DNA read from the CDR3 is TGTGCCAGCAGTCCGATAGCGGGGAGCTCCTACAATGAG. This sequence encodes CASSPIAGSSYNE. The complete CDR3 reads CASSPIAGSSYNEQFF.

This clone was detected a few times. A single base separates this from a much larger clone, so it may be a read error. This same CDR3 is encoded by further DNA sequences in the sample. The sequenced CDR3 bases are TGTGCCAGCAGTCCTGACAGGGACAGGTCTAAGCTAGCCAAAAACATT. This encodes CASSPDRDRSKLAKNI. The CDR3 as a whole reads CASSPDRDRSKLAKNIQYF. The chain employs TRBV2 and TRBJ2-4; 8 positions match TRBD1. The read comes to an end 3 residues before the CDR3 does, leaving the germline J gene to fill in the end. The CDR3 totals 19 residues. Per germline, CDR1 SNHLY and CDR2 FYNNEI. V was clipped by 5 bases and J by 0 bases; unmatched bases: 15.

This clone was counted many times. The read gets to within 3 residues of the CDR3 end, and the germline J gene fills in the rest. The V and J genes are TRBV15 and TRBJ1-4; a weak D match, TRBD1 (5 bases). The germline V gene has CDR1 LNHNV and CDR2 YYDKDF (reference sequence). Trimming took off 0 bases at V and 4 bases at J, with 12 bases between the two ends. This CDR3 is 16 amino acids long. This CDR3 is CATSRDMGGINEKLFF. CDR3 DNA, as far as it was read: TGTGCCACCAGCAGAGATATGGGGGGGATTAATGAAAAA.

This clone was found many times. The read ends 3 residues early relative to the CDR3; the germline J gene fills the gap. This chain uses TRBV12-3 or TRBV12-4 with TRBJ2-5; 9 nucleotides match TRBD1. This CDR3 has 15 amino acids. V lost 9 bases to trimming and J lost 5 bases; unmatched junction nucleotides: 13. The CDR3 DNA, read in part, is TGTGCCAGTACCCGCGACAGGGGGGTGCAGGAGACC. This sequence encodes CASTRDRGVQET. The CDR3 as a whole reads CASTRDRGVQETQYF.

This clone was seen many times. The read ends 3 residues early relative to the CDR3; the germline J gene fills the gap. The gene calls are TRBV18 and TRBJ2-1; 8 bases line up with TRBD1. V lost 3 bases to trimming and J lost 8 bases; unmatched junction nucleotides: 9. CDR3 length: 15 amino acids. Germline CDR1 KGHSH, CDR2 LQKENI. This CDR3 is CASSPIGQGGDEQFF. The sequenced CDR3 bases are TGTGCCAGCTCACCTATAGGACAGGGAGGCGATGAG.

This clone was found many times. An end of the junction differs from the germline gene, which may be a read error. Read sequence stops 3 residues before the CDR3 end, and the germline J gene provides the missing end. The V and J genes are TRBV4-2 and TRBJ1-5; 11 nucleotides match TRBD1. The length of the CDR3 is 17 residues. Germline CDR1 and CDR2: LGHNA and YNFKEQ. CDR3 DNA (partial): TGCGCCAGCAGCAAAACTACGGGACAGGGGGTTTATCAGCCC. This sequence encodes CASSKTTGQGVYQP. The complete CDR3 reads CASSKTTGQGVYQPQHF.

This clone was recorded at least ten times. The CDR3 is cut off 3 residues early in the read; its end comes from the germline J gene. This sequence joins TRBV20-1 and TRBJ2-7; 9 bases line up with TRBD2. Germline-derived CDR1 and CDR2 are DFQATT and SNEGSKA (reference sequence). Germline trimming cut 6 bases from V and 2 bases from J; bases unmatched to any gene: 11. The CDR3 totals 15 residues. CDR3 DNA, as far as it was read: TGCAGTGCCCGTCCGACTAGCGGTACCACCTACGAG. Translation: CSARPTSGTTYE. The entire CDR3 protein is CSARPTSGTTYEQYF.

This clone has at least ten counts. The DNA ends 3 residues before the CDR3 does, and the rest of the CDR3 is filled in from the germline J gene. This rearrangement joins TRBV11-3 to TRBJ2-6, with 8 bases that match TRBD2. CDR1 is SGHNT and CDR2 is YENEEA in the germline V gene. The CDR3 covers 13 residues. CDR3: CASSQGLGWVLTF. CDR3 DNA (partial): TGTGCCAGCAGCCAGGGACTAGGATGGGTC.